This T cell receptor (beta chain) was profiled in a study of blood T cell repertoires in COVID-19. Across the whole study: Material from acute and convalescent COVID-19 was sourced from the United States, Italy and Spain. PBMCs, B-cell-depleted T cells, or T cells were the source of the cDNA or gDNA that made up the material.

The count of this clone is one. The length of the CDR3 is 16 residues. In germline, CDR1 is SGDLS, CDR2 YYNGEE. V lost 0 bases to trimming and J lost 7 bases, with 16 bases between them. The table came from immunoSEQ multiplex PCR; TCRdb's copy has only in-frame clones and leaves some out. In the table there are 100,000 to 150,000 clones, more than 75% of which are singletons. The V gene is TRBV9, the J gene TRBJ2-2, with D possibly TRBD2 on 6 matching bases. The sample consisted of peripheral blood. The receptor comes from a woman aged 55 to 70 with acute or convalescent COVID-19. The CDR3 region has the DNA TGTGCCAGCAGCGTAGCTACCCCAACTAGCCACGGGGAGCTGTTTTTT. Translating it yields CASSVATPTSHGELFF.